This entry describes one T cell receptor beta chain. The sample holds many counts of this clone. The antigen it binds to is not known. No base qualities exist here, and no much larger clone lies one base off it. V sheds 2 bases and J sheds 3 bases, leaving 14 bases between their ends. The CDR3 measures 15 amino acids from cysteine to phenylalanine. Only the CDR3 portion is preserved as DNA: 45 bases, with reading frame beginning at the first base. The germline V gene (reference sequence) specifies SGHNT as CDR1 and YYREEE as CDR2. Genomic DNA was the input for TRB sequencing, which was run either with the immunoSEQ assay at survey resolution or with the hsTCRB kit. The paper's data handling went like this. Initial read processing used immunoSEQ software, and repertoire analyses used the LymphoSeq R package. Clonality was computed as 1 minus normalized Shannon entropy; Gini coefficient was also calculated for each TRB dataset. Phenotypes of unsorted samples were inferred by mapping TRB sequences from sorted subsets of the recipient or donor onto the same recipient's unsorted samples. This is the immuneACCESS table as TCRdb keeps it, with only in-frame sequences that have V and J called. A part of the clones is gone; compared with another copy, unresolved V genes explain less than half, and the rest is unexplained. V, J and clone size were drawn from that table, and D and trimming were deduced from the DNA. The sample features some 38,000 clones, and none is a singleton. Roughly 2.5% of the sample belongs to the ten largest clones.

These data come from a study of T cells after posttransplantation cyclophosphamide (dated by TCRdb to 2016 to 2018). About the investigation overall: Using TRB sequencing, the study followed how the T cell repertoire reconstituted after myeloablative bone marrow transplantation in which posttransplantation cyclophosphamide served as GVHD prophylaxis. Because TRA and TRB clonality correlated tightly in 8 to 10 samples, the subsequent TCR analyses were limited to TRB only. Public TRB sequences were queried against a database of over 3,600 sequences associated with responses to pathogens, tumor antigens, self-antigens and alloantigens. In 3 patients, up to roughly 3 additional blood samples taken between 2 and 5.2 years after transplant also underwent TRB sequencing, as did pretransplant blood from a handful of patients. TRB sequencing was performed on blood from all 35 or so PTCy patients with 1-year posttransplant specimens. Antigen receptor sequencing was done on samples from about 38 PTCy-treated patients and from about 17 related bone marrow donors of those patients.

Study-wide conclusions, independent of this receptor: At 1-2 months, donor-recipient similarity was low but rose over the first year, and the later blood repertoires were often dominated by donor CD8+ memory clones. The TRB repertoires of T cells infiltrating skin or GI tract showed only limited overlap with the TRB repertoires of T cells in blood. Across around 40 patients, TRB clonality was highly associated with recipient CMV seropositivity and CMV reactivation, and diversity in PTCy patients was similar to diversity in CNI/methotrexate controls.

Peripheral blood samples were provided by related bone marrow donors on the day of marrow donation. Peripheral blood and bone marrow mononuclear cells were isolated by Ficoll-Hypaque density centrifugation and were cryopreserved. The material sequenced was PBMCs. In this chain, TRBV5-4 is recombined with TRBJ1-1; too little of a D gene remains to name it. The TCR was taken from a man aged 50 to 60 in good health, CMV-negative, and a related stem cell transplant donor. The DNA reads as follows: TGTGCCAGCAGCTTTGGTCATCCCGGGGACACTGAAGCTTTCTTT. Its amino acids are CASSFGHPGDTEAFF.